Each of the 30 T cell receptor beta chains below was sequenced from the same sample in a study of immune evolution from preneoplasia to lung adenocarcinoma. Data came from immunoSEQ multiplex PCR; TCRdb stores just in-frame clones and leaves some out. The repertoire includes fewer than 50,000 clones, roughly 80% of them detected once, and around 4.7% sits in the top ten. Sequencing was performed on FFPE invasive lung adenocarcinoma tissue. The receptors were sampled from a person aged 60 to 70 with lung adenocarcinoma.

The chain joins TRBV30 to TRBJ2-2; D unclear. Germline assignment: CDR1 GTSNPN and CDR2 SVGIG (reference sequence). Trimming removed 8 bases at V and 6 bases at J, with 10 bases between. The CDR3 is 11 amino acids. The CDR3 nucleotides read TGTGCCCGATCCTCCGCCGGGGAGCTGTTTTTT. Protein product: CARSSAGELFF. Variable domain in full (rest from reference TRBV30 and TRBJ2-2): SQTIHQWPATLVQPVGSPLSLECTVEGTSNPNLYWYRQAAGRGLQLLFYSVGIGQISSEVPQNLSASRPQDRQFILSSKKLLLSDSGFYLCARSSAGELFFGEGSRLTVL.

This chain joins TRBV5-1 and TRBJ2-3; D call uncertain. Trimming removed 5 bases at V and 2 bases at J, with 3 bases between. The CDR3 contains 11 residues. Germline V gives CDR1 SGHRS, CDR2 YFSETQ. The CDR3 DNA sequence: TGCGCCAGCAGAGTCACAGATACGCAGTATTTT. Translation: CASRVTDTQYF.

By its share, this clone is medium-sized. This CDR3 is also generated by other DNA sequences in the sample. The J gene is TRBJ1-5, the V gene TRBV27; D is unclear. From germline, CDR1 is MNHEY and CDR2 SMNVEV (reference sequence). CDR3 length equals 12 residues. The germline V and J ends were trimmed by 6 bases and 4 bases, with 7 bases remaining between them. The CDR3 loop reads CASREGNQPQHF. The CDR3 DNA sequence: TGTGCCAGCAGGGAGGGAAATCAGCCCCAGCATTTT.

The rearrangement joins TRBV6-5 to TRBJ2-1; 7 bases fit TRBD1. Germline CDR1 and CDR2: MNHEY and SVGAGI. J lost 2 bases, V lost 5 bases, and 6 bases had no gene match. The CDR3 spans 15 residues. The CDR3 DNA is TGTGCCAGCAGTACCGGGACAGAGGCCTACAATGAGCAGTTCTTC. It codes for CASSTGTEAYNEQFF.

The chain joins TRBV28 to TRBJ2-7; D not resolved. V dropped 8 bases and J dropped 5 bases, with 19 bases sitting between them. Germline V gives CDR1 MDHEN, CDR2 SYDVKM. This CDR3 comprises 14 residues. In nucleotides, the CDR3 is TGTGCCAGCTCCGGCGGCGTCCTAGACCACGAGCAGTACTTC. It codes for CASSGGVLDHEQYF.

V is TRBV27 and J is TRBJ2-2; D is possibly TRBD2 (7 bases). V was trimmed by 6 bases and J by 0 bases, leaving 17 bases between them. Germline V gives CDR1 MNHEY, CDR2 SMNVEV (reference sequence). The CDR3 has 17 amino acids. CDR3 DNA sequence: TGTGCCAGCAGCTTGGAGGGGGGGCAGGCGAACACCGGGGAGCTGTTTTTT. Translated, it gives CASSLEGGQANTGELFF.

There are a few counts of this clone. This chain links TRBV7-3 with TRBJ2-2; 9 nucleotides align to TRBD2. With V trimmed by 1 base and J by 2 bases, 8 bases remained unmatched. From germline, CDR1 is SGHTA and CDR2 FQGTGA. This CDR3 spans 18 amino acids. The CDR3 reads CASSLRSAGGLNTGELFF. The CDR3 region has the DNA TGTGCCAGCAGCTTAAGGTCTGCGGGAGGGCTAAACACCGGGGAGCTGTTTTTT.

This chain joins TRBV10-2 and TRBJ2-2, with D unclear. The CDR3 runs to 13 residues. V dropped 2 bases and J dropped 6 bases, with 7 bases sitting between them. Germline V gene lookup returns CDR1 WSHSY and CDR2 SAAADI. For the CDR3, the DNA is TGCGCCAGCAGTGAGCCACCAGCCGGGGAGCTGTTTTTT. The encoded protein is CASSEPPAGELFF.

Relative to its sample, this clone is medium-sized (0.01 to 0.1%). V is TRBV29-1 and J is TRBJ2-4, with D perhaps TRBD1 or TRBD2 (5 bases each). The germline gives CDR1 SQVTM, CDR2 ANQGSEA. The CDR3 totals 15 residues. V was pared by 7 bases and J by 6 bases, with 22 bases between. CDR3 sequence: CSGSPPSGAGNIQYF. The DNA of the CDR3 is TGCAGCGGGAGCCCTCCCTCCGGGGCTGGAAACATTCAGTACTTC.

V gene TRBV7-2 combines with J gene TRBJ1-5; D is perhaps TRBD1 (5 bases). CDR3 length: 15 amino acids. From germline, CDR1 is SGHTA and CDR2 FQGNSA. Trimming took off 2 bases at V and 1 base at J, with 9 bases between the two ends. The CDR3 sequence is CASSLQGGSNQPQHF. The CDR3 bases are TGTGCCAGCAGCTTACAGGGAGGGAGCAATCAGCCCCAGCATTTT.

This sequence joins TRBV11-3 and TRBJ1-1; D gene unclear. Germline-derived CDR1 and CDR2 are SGHNT and YENEEA. The CDR3 runs to 13 residues. Trimming stripped 8 bases from V and 6 bases from J, with 16 bases between. The CDR3: CASARSGYAEAFF. The CDR3 coding sequence is TGTGCCAGCGCCCGAAGCGGGTACGCTGAAGCTTTCTTT. Filled out from reference TRBV11-3 and TRBJ1-1, the complete variable domain reads EAGVVQSPRYKIIEKKQPVAFWCNPISGHNTLYWYLQNLGQGPELLIRYENEEAVDDSQLPKDRFSAERLKGVDSTLKIQPAELGDSAVYLCASARSGYAEAFFGQGTRLTVV.

This clone was found a few times. The chain recombines TRBV5-1 with TRBJ2-2, with D perhaps being TRBD1 or TRBD2 (5 bases each). V was clipped by 2 bases and J by 6 bases, with 23 bases between them. Germline values: CDR1 SGHRS, CDR2 YFSETQ. This CDR3 is built from 18 residues. The CDR3 nucleotides read TGCGCCAGCAGCTTTACGGGGCTGCAAAATACCGGCCCCGGGGAGCTGTTTTTT. It is translated as CASSFTGLQNTGPGELFF.

This chain joins TRBV21-1 and TRBJ2-3; TRBD2, the D gene given by the table, was not confirmed from the DNA. TRBV21-1 is tagged as a pseudogene. The CDR3 is 14 amino acids. The CDR3 DNA is TGTGCCAGCAGCAAAGCCAGCGAGACAGATACGCAGTATTTT. Amino acid sequence: CASSKASETDTQYF.

The chain combines TRBV7-9 with TRBJ2-1, with D possibly being TRBD1 or TRBD2 (5 bases each). This CDR3 comprises 12 residues. CDR1 SEHNR and CDR2 FQNEAQ come from the germline V gene (reference sequence). Trimming shortened V by 5 bases and J by 6 bases, and 8 bases separated the two germline ends. CDR3 sequence (DNA): TGTGCCAGCAGCGGGACCTCCAATGAGCAGTTCTTC. Translating gives CASSGTSNEQFF.

The chain has TRBV5-1 and TRBJ2-1, with D tentatively TRBD1 (6 bases). Germline V CDR1 and CDR2: SGHRS, YFSETQ. The CDR3 spans 10 residues. The CDR3 loop is CSGQFNEQFF. The CDR3 DNA is TGCTCCGGACAGTTCAATGAGCAGTTCTTC.

The gene calls are TRBV6-1 and TRBJ1-2, with D uncertain. This CDR3 spans 12 amino acids. Trimming took off 5 bases at V and 9 bases at J, with 13 bases between the two ends. The germline V gene encodes CDR1 MNHNS and CDR2 SASEGT. The CDR3 DNA reads as TGTGCCAGCAGTCCAACAAGAATCAGCTACACCTTC. It encodes CASSPTRISYTF.

The chain combines TRBV7-2 with TRBJ1-2; D gene ambiguous. The CDR3 loop spans 14 amino acids. In germline, CDR1 is SGHTA, CDR2 FQGNSA. Between the trimmed V and J ends, which lost 5 bases and 5 bases, there was a span of 15 bases. CDR3 sequence reads: CASSQTPGGYGYTF. The CDR3 nucleotides are TGTGCCAGCAGCCAGACCCCCGGAGGTTATGGCTACACCTTC. Using reference TRBV7-2 and TRBJ1-2 for the parts outside the CDR3, the full variable domain is GAGVSQSPSNKVTEKGKDVELRCDPISGHTALYWYRQSLGQGLEFLIYFQGNSAPDKSGLPSDRFSAERTGGSVSTLTIQRTQQEDSAVYLCASSQTPGGYGYTFGSGTRLTVV.

V and J are TRBV29-1 and TRBJ1-1, with D maybe TRBD1 (6 bases). This CDR3 has 12 residues. CDR1 and CDR2 (germline): SQVTM, ANQGSEA. V lost 3 bases, J lost 6 bases, and 11 bases lay in between. The CDR3, as DNA: TGCAGCGTTGAGGGGACATACCCTGAAGCTTTCTTT. It encodes CSVEGTYPEAFF.

J is TRBJ1-1 and V is TRBV18; D is possibly TRBD1 (6 bases). The CDR3 has 12 residues. From germline, CDR1 is KGHSH and CDR2 LQKENI. Trimming shortened V by 4 bases and J by 7 bases, and 10 bases separated the two germline ends. The CDR3 protein is CASSRTEDEAFF. The CDR3 DNA sequence: TGTGCCAGCTCACGGACAGAGGATGAAGCTTTCTTT.

This chain links TRBV6-1 with TRBJ1-1; D not resolved. Germline loops: CDR1 MNHNS, CDR2 SASEGT. Trimming pared 0 bases from V and 10 bases from J, leaving 6 bases between. This CDR3 is built from 11 residues. The CDR3 DNA follows: TGTGCCAGCAGTGAAGCGCCAGGAGCTTTCTTT. Translating gives CASSEAPGAFF.

As for this clone: The sample has other DNA sequences that encode this CDR3 too. The chain combines TRBV19 with TRBJ2-3; 7 bases line up with TRBD2. After removal of 5 bases from V and 0 bases from J, the junction contained 2 bases not matched to a gene. Germline CDR1 is LNHDA and CDR2 is SQIVND (reference sequence). The CDR3 runs 14 residues. The CDR3 spells CASSRTSSTDTQYF. The CDR3 DNA reads as TGTGCCAGTAGTCGGACTAGTAGCACAGATACGCAGTATTTT.

The V call is TRBV6-6, the J call TRBJ1-5; 7 positions agree with TRBD1. V shed 6 bases, J shed 3 bases, and the junction held 11 bases outside the gene matches. This CDR3 is 16 amino acids long. The germline V gene encodes CDR1 MNHNY and CDR2 SVGAGI (reference sequence). CDR3 nucleotides: TGTGCCAGCAGGGGACGAACAGGGGATTCCAATCAGCCCCAGCATTTT. As protein: CASRGRTGDSNQPQHF.

This sequence joins TRBV9 and TRBJ2-2; TRBD1 is a possible D gene (6 bases). Trimming shortened V by 0 bases and J by 4 bases, and 10 bases separated the two germline ends. This CDR3 is 15 amino acids long. Germline CDR1 is SGDLS and CDR2 is YYNGEE. CDR3 sequence (DNA): TGTGCCAGCAGCGTAGCCGTAGGGGGCACCGGGGAGCTGTTTTTT. This codes for CASSVAVGGTGELFF.

With respect to this clone: Other DNA sequences within the sample encode an identical CDR3. The rearrangement links TRBV6-6 to TRBJ2-1; TRBD2 agrees at 13 bases. Germline V gene lookup returns CDR1 MNHNY and CDR2 SVGAGI (reference sequence). CDR3 length: 16 amino acids. After removal of 4 bases from V and 6 bases from J, the junction contained 6 bases not matched to a gene. CDR3 loop: CASSSPGLAGVNEQFF. The CDR3 bases are TGTGCCAGCAGTTCGCCAGGACTAGCGGGAGTCAATGAGCAGTTCTTC.

The table lists this clone with a few counts. V is TRBV12-5 and J is TRBJ2-1, with TRBD1 identical over 7 bases. The CDR3 is 13 amino acids. Germline CDR1 reads LGHNT; CDR2 reads FRNRAP. V lost 7 bases, J lost 8 bases, and 8 bases stayed unmatched. In DNA, the CDR3 is TGTGCTAGTGTTAGTTCCCAGGGGGATGAGCAGTTCTTC. Translated: CASVSSQGDEQFF.

V and J are TRBV5-1 and TRBJ1-3; TRBD1 might be the D (5 bases). Trimming shortened V by 4 bases and J by 3 bases, and 14 bases separated the two germline ends. The CDR3 sequence is 15 residues long. Per germline, CDR1 SGHRS and CDR2 YFSETQ. DNA for the CDR3: TGCGCCAGCAGCCTGACGGGGGTCGGTGGAAACACCATATATTTT. It yields the protein CASSLTGVGGNTIYF.

The count of this clone is one. The CDR3 is CASSSTRGWETQYF. The CDR3, as DNA: TGTGCCAGCAGTTCTACCCGGGGCTGGGAGACCCAGTACTTC. The V call is TRBV28, the J call TRBJ2-5; either TRBD1 or TRBD2 may supply D (5 bases each). The CDR3 spans 14 residues. CDR1 and CDR2 from the germline V gene are MDHEN and SYDVKM. The V end lost 4 bases, the J end lost 5 bases, and 14 bases lay between the germline ends.

The rearrangement uses TRBV27 and TRBJ2-1, with 9 bases matching TRBD2. The ends lost 6 bases at V and 7 bases at J; junction bases unmatched: 7. The germline V gene encodes CDR1 MNHEY and CDR2 SMNVEV (reference sequence). The CDR3 loop spans 14 amino acids. The CDR3 sequence is CASSSGLAGNEQFF. Written as DNA, the CDR3 is TGTGCCAGCAGCTCGGGACTAGCTGGTAATGAGCAGTTCTTC.

This chain joins TRBV5-4 and TRBJ2-7; 12 bases align to TRBD1. The CDR3 extends over 15 amino acids. After removal of 4 bases from V and 5 bases from J, the junction contained 7 bases not matched to a gene. Germline loops: CDR1 SGHNT, CDR2 YYREEE (reference sequence). The CDR3 is CASSRRDRGLHEQYF. CDR3 nucleotides: TGTGCCAGCAGCCGCCGGGACAGGGGGCTCCACGAGCAGTACTTC.

This chain uses TRBV18 with TRBJ2-3; D might be TRBD2 (5 bases). The CDR3 has 18 residues. Germline V CDR1 and CDR2: KGHSH, LQKENI. V lost 0 bases and J lost 0, with 16 bases in between. CDR3 sequence: CASSPPRIGGPSTDTQYF. The CDR3 DNA sequence: TGTGCCAGCTCACCACCAAGGATCGGCGGGCCGAGCACAGATACGCAGTATTTT. Together with reference TRBV18 and TRBJ2-3, the CDR3 gives the full variable domain: NAGVMQNPRHLVRRRGQEARLRCSPMKGHSHVYWYRQLPEEGLKFMVYLQKENIIDESGMPKERFSAEFPKEGPSILRIQQVVRGDSAAYFCASSPPRIGGPSTDTQYFGPGTRLTVL.